Shown below are 17 T cell receptor beta chains from a single sample sequenced in a study of beta chain features in type 1 diabetes. Expressed TCRB transcripts were sequenced after all isolated RNA was converted to cDNA. Sequencing used immunoSEQ multiplex PCR; TCRdb keeps in-frame clones, though not all of them. The profile shows roughly 150,000 clones, around 10% of them singletons. Sequences were obtained from central memory CD4+ T cells from blood. The receptors derive from a young man in good health.

This clone was seen a handful of times. J is TRBJ2-7 and V is TRBV7-6; perhaps TRBD1 as D (6 bases). Trimming removed 2 bases from V and 4 bases from J, with 12 bases in between. Looked up from germline, CDR1 is SGHVS and CDR2 is FNYEAQ. The CDR3 is 14 amino acids. CDR3 residues: CASSLSVQGYEQYF. DNA for the CDR3: TGTGCCAGCAGCTTAAGCGTCCAGGGGTACGAGCAGTACTTC.

The rearrangement uses TRBV27 and TRBJ1-2; TRBD1 is a possible D gene (6 bases). Germline CDR1 reads MNHEY; CDR2 reads SMNVEV (reference sequence). This CDR3 comprises 14 residues. V gave up 10 bases and J gave up 7 bases, with 22 bases separating them. CDR3 DNA sequence: TGTGCCACCAGCCCCAGACAGGTGTTAGGTGGCTACACCTTC. It specifies CATSPRQVLGGYTF.

The genes are TRBV6-5 and TRBJ2-7; the match to TRBD1 covers 8 bases. This CDR3 region has 16 residues. The ends lost 0 bases at V and 2 bases at J; junction bases unmatched: 6. From germline, CDR1 is MNHEY and CDR2 SVGAGI. In DNA form, the CDR3 reads TGTGCCAGCAGTTACTCCCCGGGACAGGTACCCTACGAGCAGTACTTC. Protein product: CASSYSPGQVPYEQYF.

This clone has more than one count but fewer than ten. The chain is built from TRBV15 and TRBJ2-5; D may be TRBD2 (6 bases). The end of the DNA is better explained by TRBJ2-7, so the J call may be wrong. The CDR3 runs 13 residues. In germline, CDR1 is LNHNV, CDR2 YYDKDF (reference sequence). CDR3 bases: TGTGCCACCAGCAGAGATGGGACTTACGAGCAGTACTTC. Amino acid sequence: CATSRDGTYEQYF.

The gene calls are TRBV4-2 and TRBJ2-7; D not certain. Germline V CDR1 and CDR2: LGHNA, YNFKEQ. Trimming removed 1 base from V and 2 bases from J, with 9 bases in between. The CDR3 sequence is 14 residues long. The CDR3 here is CASSQVDVTYEQYF. Here the CDR3 DNA reads TGTGCCAGCAGCCAAGTAGACGTTACCTACGAGCAGTACTTC.

This clone has a handful of counts. The rearrangement uses TRBV6-6 and TRBJ1-2, with TRBD1 matching over 9 bases. This CDR3 comprises 15 residues. Germline lookup yields CDR1 MNHNY and CDR2 SVGAGI (reference sequence). J gave up 4 bases and V 7 bases, and 10 bases lay outside the gene matches. In DNA form, the CDR3 reads TGTGCCAGCATCAAGGAGACAGGGGGTGGCTATGGCTACACCTTC. Translating gives CASIKETGGGYGYTF.

The chain uses TRBV6-5 and TRBJ1-2, with D possibly TRBD1 on 6 matching bases. V lost 5 bases, J lost 4 bases, and 17 bases lay in between. The CDR3 consists of 15 residues. CDR1 and CDR2 (germline): MNHEY, SVGAGI. CDR3: CASSPGGGGSYGYTF. The CDR3 nucleotides are TGTGCCAGCAGTCCCGGTGGAGGGGGAAGCTATGGCTACACCTTC.

This clone was recorded a few times. This sequence joins TRBV14 and TRBJ2-6; 10 bases line up with TRBD1. V dropped 1 base and J dropped 5; count of bases not matched to a gene: 11. The germline gives CDR1 SGHDN, CDR2 FVKESK. This CDR3 region has 19 residues. The CDR3: CASSQVSRTGGIWANVLTF. The CDR3, as DNA: TGTGCCAGCAGCCAAGTTTCTCGGACAGGGGGAATATGGGCCAACGTCCTGACTTTC. Looking up the rest from reference TRBV14 and TRBJ2-6 gives the full variable domain: EAGVTQFPSHSVIEKGQTVTLRCDPISGHDNLYWYRRVMGKEIKFLLHFVKESKQDESGMPNNRFLAERTGGTYSTLKVQPAELEDSGVYFCASSQVSRTGGIWANVLTFGAGSRLTVL.

This clone was counted between two and nine times. The chain joins TRBV29-1 to TRBJ2-3; tentative D call: TRBD1 (5 bases). Trimming pared 3 bases from V and 2 bases from J, leaving 9 bases between. The CDR3 covers 13 residues. Germline-derived CDR1 and CDR2 are SQVTM and ANQGSEA. This CDR3 reads CSVDRANTDTQYF. The CDR3 DNA reads as TGCAGCGTTGACAGGGCGAACACAGATACGCAGTATTTT.

This clone has a handful of counts. The V call is TRBV9, the J call TRBJ2-7; TRBD2 agrees at 9 bases. J gave up 5 bases and V 0 bases, and 3 bases lay outside the gene matches. Germline V gene sequence: CDR1 SGDLS, CDR2 YYNGEE. CDR3 size: 14 residues. CDR3 sequence: CASSVVGTSNEQYF. CDR3 coding DNA: TGTGCCAGCAGCGTAGTCGGGACTAGCAACGAGCAGTACTTC.

As concerns this clone: Other DNA sequences in this sample translate to the same CDR3. The V gene is TRBV28, the J gene TRBJ2-7; D is undetermined. The germline V gene has CDR1 MDHEN and CDR2 SYDVKM. Trimming took off 3 bases at V and 4 bases at J, with 10 bases between the two ends. There are 13 residues in the CDR3. CDR3 loop: CASSFSGRYEQYF. The CDR3 DNA is TGTGCCAGCAGTTTCAGTGGGCGGTACGAGCAGTACTTC.

The gene calls are TRBV7-9 and TRBJ2-7; 9 bases are shared with TRBD2. CDR1 is SEHNR and CDR2 is FQNEAQ in the germline V gene (reference sequence). Unmatched junction bases numbered 0, after V lost 3 bases and J lost 0 bases. The CDR3 runs to 14 residues. CDR3 coding DNA: TGTGCCAGCAGCTTGACTAGCGGCTCCTACGAGCAGTACTTC. Its translation is CASSLTSGSYEQYF.

This clone was counted between two and nine times. V and J are TRBV30 and TRBJ1-3; D is ambiguous. Germline loops: CDR1 GTSNPN, CDR2 SVGIG (reference sequence). V lost 1 base, J lost 4 bases, and 5 bases lay in between. The CDR3 has 12 residues. CDR3 sequence reads: CAWSDPGNTIYF. Here the CDR3 DNA reads TGTGCCTGGAGTGACCCGGGAAACACCATATATTTT.

This clone has just a few counts. The V and J genes are TRBV7-2 and TRBJ2-1; 7 bases map to TRBD2. Germline CDR1 SGHTA, CDR2 FQGNSA. V dropped 1 base and J dropped 9; count of bases not matched to a gene: 6. This CDR3 has 14 residues. In DNA, the CDR3 is TGTGCCAGCAGCTTAGACGCGGGAGTGGCTGAGCAGTTCTTC. This encodes CASSLDAGVAEQFF. The complete variable domain, with remaining parts taken from reference TRBV7-2 and TRBJ2-1, reads GAGVSQSPSNKVTEKGKDVELRCDPISGHTALYWYRQSLGQGLEFLIYFQGNSAPDKSGLPSDRFSAERTGGSVSTLTIQRTQQEDSAVYLCASSLDAGVAEQFFGPGTRLTVL.

There are many counts of this clone. The CDR3 DNA reads TGTGCCAGGGGGGGCAGCTCCTATAATTCACCCCTCCACTTT. Protein product: CARGGSSYNSPLHF. This chain connects TRBV2 to TRBJ1-6; weak D call: TRBD1 (6 bases). Trimming removed 9 bases from V and 0 bases from J, with 9 bases in between. This CDR3 region has 14 residues. Germline V gene lookup returns CDR1 SNHLY and CDR2 FYNNEI.

This clone was observed a few times. The genes are TRBV6-4 and TRBJ1-1; D gene uncertain. Germline V gene data show CDR1 as MRHNA and CDR2 as SNTAGT. The CDR3 covers 14 residues. V lost 6 bases and J 1 base, leaving 12 bases between the germline ends. Written as DNA, the CDR3 is TGTGCCAGCAGAGACACCTCAGAGAACACTGAAGCTTTCTTT. It encodes CASRDTSENTEAFF.

This clone was counted only a few times. This chain uses TRBV6-6 with TRBJ2-3; TRBD1 might be the D (6 bases). The CDR3 extends over 13 amino acids. Germline V lookup: CDR1 MNHNY, CDR2 SVGAGI (reference sequence). Trimming stripped 2 bases from V and 6 bases from J, with 9 bases between. The CDR3 here is CASSYERGDTQYF. CDR3 nucleotides: TGTGCCAGCAGTTACGAAAGGGGGGATACGCAGTATTTT.